Each of the 24 T cell receptor beta chains below was sequenced from the same sample in a study of T cell repertoires in cytomegalovirus infection. TCRdb called the reads again in MiXCR, with one record for every CDR3 protein. The table lists 380,000 or so distinct CDR3 sequences, about 34% of them singletons. No antigen has been identified for these receptors. This specimen was cultured PBMCs, taken from culture after CMV antigen stimulation. The receptors originated from a human donor in good health (CMV status not recorded). Some clones in this sample may be carry-over from other donors' samples.

This clonotype was seen a few times. V usage is TRBV5-1 and J usage is TRBJ2-1, with 8 bases fitting TRBD1. The V gene end was trimmed by 4 bases and the J gene end by 3 bases; junction bases not matched to a gene: 9. This CDR3 spans 16 amino acids. The germline gives CDR1 SGHRS, CDR2 YFSETQ. CDR3 in DNA: TGCGCCAGCAGCCCTAATGCAGGGGGCATCTACAATGAGCAGTTCTTC. It is translated as CASSPNAGGIYNEQFF.

The chain is built from TRBV7-2 and TRBJ2-7; 11 bases are a match to TRBD2. V shed 5 bases and J 7 bases; nucleotides not matched to a gene: 13. The CDR3 length is 16 residues. The germline CDR1 and CDR2 sequences are SGHTA and FQGNSA. CDR3 region: CASSPRALAGAVEQYF. The CDR3, as DNA: TGTGCCAGCAGCCCTAGGGCACTAGCGGGAGCAGTAGAGCAGTACTTC.

The V gene is TRBV7-2, the J gene TRBJ1-1; D possibly corresponds to TRBD1 (5 bases). The CDR3 contains 14 residues. Germline CDR1 reads SGHTA; CDR2 reads FQGNSA. Trimming pared 2 bases from V and 5 bases from J, leaving 12 bases between. The CDR3 loop is CASSLQGSRTEAFF. CDR3 nucleotide sequence: TGTGCCAGCAGCTTACAGGGCAGTCGGACTGAAGCTTTCTTT.

The chain couples TRBV7-2 to TRBJ2-1; D gene unclear. The ends were cut back, 3 bases at V and 6 bases at J, with 6 bases in the middle. The CDR3 runs 12 residues. Germline values: CDR1 SGHTA, CDR2 FQGNSA. CDR3 in amino acids: CASSFLPNEQFF. Here the CDR3 DNA reads TGTGCCAGCAGCTTCCTACCCAATGAGCAGTTCTTC.

The V call is TRBV20-1, the J call TRBJ1-2; no firm D call. The CDR3 runs to 15 residues. Germline V gene lookup returns CDR1 DFQATT and CDR2 SNEGSKA (reference sequence). The V gene lost 3 bases and the J gene lost 3 bases, with 17 bases spanning the gap. The CDR3: CSASPTSRSDYGYTF. The CDR3 DNA is TGCAGTGCTAGTCCGACATCCAGATCAGACTATGGCTACACCTTC.

The J gene is TRBJ2-3, the V gene TRBV20-1, with 13 bases identical to TRBD2. CDR1 DFQATT and CDR2 SNEGSKA come from the germline V gene (reference sequence). This CDR3 comprises 16 residues. V lost 4 bases, J lost 6 bases, and 10 bases stayed unmatched. As DNA, the CDR3 is TGCAGTGCTACGCCACCGACTAGCGGGAGGAGGGATACGCAGTATTTT. It is translated as CSATPPTSGRRDTQYF.

This clonotype was found a few times. V is TRBV6-5 and J is TRBJ1-1; 7 bases map to TRBD1. Trimming took 2 bases from V and 1 from J; bases not matched to a gene: 7. Germline loops: CDR1 MNHEY, CDR2 SVGAGI. The CDR3 sequence is 16 residues long. The CDR3 reads CASSYTTGAGNTEAFF. CDR3 nucleotides: TGTGCCAGCAGTTACACTACAGGGGCGGGGAACACTGAAGCTTTCTTT.

The chain has TRBV7-2 and TRBJ1-1; unclear D gene. With 5 bases removed from V and 4 bases from J, the gap between germline ends came to 14 bases. CDR3 size: 14 residues. Germline CDR1 SGHTA, CDR2 FQGNSA. CDR3 DNA sequence: TGTGCCAGCAGCCGTGCCTCCTGGGGCACTGAAGCTTTCTTT. Its translation is CASSRASWGTEAFF.

The rearrangement uses TRBV12-3 or TRBV12-4 and TRBJ2-2; tentatively, D is TRBD2 (6 bases). The CDR3 sequence is 14 residues long. The V end lost 7 bases, the J end lost 4 bases, and 13 bases lay between the germline ends. In nucleotides, the CDR3 is TGTGCCAGCACGATCGGGAGTGTCACCGGGGAGCTGTTTTTT. Encoded protein: CASTIGSVTGELFF.

The chain recombines TRBV28 with TRBJ1-2; the D is unclear. V was shortened by 8 bases and J by 11 bases, with 24 bases between the two germline ends. Germline V gene sequence: CDR1 MDHEN, CDR2 SYDVKM. The CDR3 is 14 residues long. The CDR3 DNA follows: TGTGCCAGCGGAGGGCCCTTCCAGCGTTCGTTTTACACCTTC. Encoded protein: CASGGPFQRSFYTF.

The rearrangement uses TRBV12-3 or TRBV12-4 and TRBJ2-1; 9 bases fit TRBD2. V shed 6 bases, J shed 5 bases, and the junction held 2 bases outside the gene matches. The CDR3 sequence is 13 residues long. The CDR3 nucleotides are TGTGCCAGCAGCAAGCGGGGGGACAATGAGCAGTTCTTC. It specifies CASSKRGDNEQFF.

This rearrangement joins TRBV20-1 to TRBJ2-5, with TRBD2 as a possible D gene (6 bases). CDR1 and CDR2 (germline): DFQATT, SNEGSKA (reference sequence). Trimming took 3 bases from V and 6 from J, leaving 20 bases between them. This CDR3 region has 15 residues. CDR3 nucleotides: TGCAGTGCTAGTGAGACTAGGGCTGGGGGTCAGACCCAGTACTTC. This gives the protein CSASETRAGGQTQYF.

As for this clonotype: One end of the junction does not line up with germline, which may come from a read error. The genes are TRBV18 and TRBJ2-3, with a possible D match to TRBD2 (6 bases). Germline V lookup: CDR1 KGHSH, CDR2 LQKENI. CDR3 length: 14 residues. The CDR3 region is CASSLNSGTDMQYF. The CDR3 DNA reads TGTGCCAGCTCACTAAATAGCGGCACAGATATGCAGTATTTT.

The gene calls are TRBV10-3 and TRBJ1-3; D is uncertain. Trimming shortened V by 3 bases and J by 7 bases, and 7 bases separated the two germline ends. The V gene's germline CDR1 is ENHRY and CDR2 SYGVKD. The CDR3 is 12 residues long. CDR3 region: CAISDRGNTIYF. The CDR3 bases are TGTGCCATCAGTGATCGGGGTAACACCATATATTTT.

This chain connects TRBV4-2 to TRBJ2-3; D perhaps matches TRBD1 (5 bases). Trimming removed 1 base from V and 3 bases from J, with 8 bases in between. Germline V CDR1 and CDR2: LGHNA, YNFKEQ. CDR3 length equals 14 residues. In DNA, the CDR3 is TGTGCCAGCAGCCAAGTCAGGGTGACAGATACGCAGTATTTT. Amino acids: CASSQVRVTDTQYF.

This clonotype was seen a handful of times. The chain links TRBV7-2 to TRBJ2-5, with 11 bases matching TRBD1. Losses at the gene ends were 1 base for V and 4 bases for J; bases not matched to a gene: 8. Germline V lookup: CDR1 SGHTA, CDR2 FQGNSA. This CDR3 contains 17 residues. CDR3 sequence reads: CASSLVGTGTGGETQYF. CDR3 sequence (DNA): TGTGCCAGCAGCTTAGTGGGGACCGGGACAGGGGGAGAGACCCAGTACTTC.

This clonotype has just a few counts. The rearrangement links TRBV7-2 to TRBJ2-7, with TRBD2 matching 10 bases. CDR3 length: 15 amino acids. Germline lookup yields CDR1 SGHTA and CDR2 FQGNSA. Germline trimming cut 2 bases from V and 4 bases from J; bases unmatched to any gene: 5. The CDR3 bases are TGTGCCAGCAGCTTACTAGCGGGAGTTGGATACGAGCAGTACTTC. Encoded protein: CASSLLAGVGYEQYF.

This rearrangement joins TRBV7-2 to TRBJ2-7; 8 nucleotides agree with TRBD2. Germline V gene data show CDR1 as SGHTA and CDR2 as FQGNSA. V shed 5 bases, J shed 3 bases, and the junction held 15 bases outside the gene matches. The CDR3 consists of 17 residues. The CDR3 DNA reads as TGTGCCAGCAGCCCCTTAAGGCGGACTAGCCGATACTACGAGCAGTACTTC. Translation gives CASSPLRRTSRYYEQYF.

This clonotype is medium-sized in the sample. This rearrangement joins TRBV4-1 to TRBJ1-6; D call uncertain. The CDR3 spans 15 residues. Trimming took off 0 bases at V and 9 bases at J, with 12 bases between the two ends. The germline gives CDR1 MGHRA, CDR2 YSYEKL. CDR3 in DNA: TGCGCCAGCAGCCAAGATAGGCGGGAGGCTTCACCCCTCCACTTT. As protein: CASSQDRREASPLHF.

The chain has TRBV5-6 and TRBJ1-4; possibly TRBD1 for D (5 bases). CDR1 is SGHDT, CDR2 YYEEEE, per germline. The CDR3 has 15 residues. V lost 4 bases, J lost 2 bases, and 12 bases lay in between. The DNA for the CDR3 is TGTGCCAGCAGCCCGAGGGGAAGGACTAATGAAAAACTGTTTTTT. Encoded protein: CASSPRGRTNEKLFF.

The J gene is TRBJ2-7, the V gene TRBV20-1, with D possibly being TRBD2 (6 bases). The CDR3 totals 14 residues. V gave up 1 base and J gave up 3 bases, with 13 bases separating them. Germline CDR1 and CDR2: DFQATT and SNEGSKA (reference sequence). The CDR3 nucleotides read TGCAGTGCTAGAGGAGGAGGGAGTGGCTACGAGCAGTACTTC. Residues: CSARGGGSGYEQYF.

This chain links TRBV7-3 with TRBJ2-7; 7 nucleotides line up with TRBD2. Trimming removed 4 bases from V and 4 bases from J; junction bases left unmatched: 10. This CDR3 spans 15 amino acids. From germline, CDR1 is SGHTA and CDR2 FQGTGA. The CDR3 DNA sequence: TGTGCCAGCAGCTCTTCAGCGGGACGGGGGTACGAGCAGTACTTC. It encodes CASSSSAGRGYEQYF. Based on the CDR3 plus reference TRBV7-3 and TRBJ2-7, the full variable domain is GAGVSQTPSNKVTEKGKYVELRCDPISGHTALYWYRQSLGQGPEFLIYFQGTGAADDSGLPNDRFFAVRPEGSVSTLKIQRTERGDSAVYLCASSSSAGRGYEQYFGPGTRLTVT.

This chain connects TRBV18 to TRBJ2-2; 7 bases line up with TRBD2. V lost 1 base to trimming and J lost 0 bases; unmatched junction nucleotides: 2. Looked up from germline, CDR1 is KGHSH and CDR2 is LQKENI. This CDR3 is built from 16 residues. CDR3 nucleotide sequence: TGTGCCAGCTCACCACTCACTAGCGCGAACACCGGGGAGCTGTTTTTT. Amino acids: CASSPLTSANTGELFF.

This clonotype was recorded a few times. The CDR3 sequence: CASSLGQGGPYEQYF. The CDR3 DNA is TGTGCCAGCAGTTTAGGGCAGGGAGGACCCTACGAGCAGTACTTC. The chain uses TRBV12-3 or TRBV12-4 and TRBJ2-7, with a weak D call TRBD2 (6 bases). V lost 1 base, J lost 2 bases, and 12 bases lay in between. The CDR3 runs to 15 residues.